Following are 8 T cell receptor beta chains from one sample sequenced in a study of shared clonotypes between healthy human individuals. Repertoires were generated with immunoSEQ multiplex PCR, while TCRdb's copy carries only in-frame clones and drops some. The sample holds around 640,000 clones; 95% to 96% are singletons and the top ten take 0.11%. The naive CD8 subset, CD45RO-negative cells positively selected for CCR7, excluded terminally differentiated effector memory CD45RA+ cells. The sample was naive CD8+ T cells sorted from blood. The receptor set was obtained from a young woman in good health.

The rearrangement joins TRBV13 to TRBJ2-5, with D possibly matching TRBD2 (6 bases). The end of the DNA fits TRBJ2-7 better, so the J call may be wrong. This CDR3 has 15 amino acids. Germline CDR1 reads PRHDT; CDR2 reads FYEKMQ (reference sequence). In DNA, the CDR3 is TGTGCCAGCAGCTTAAGCGGGTTGGGAAACTACGAGCAGTACTTC. The encoded protein is CASSLSGLGNYEQYF.

V gene TRBV9 combines with J gene TRBJ2-3, with 8 nucleotides matching TRBD2. V gave up 3 bases and J gave up 0 bases; unmatched junction bases: 6. The CDR3 is made up of 16 amino acids. Germline values: CDR1 SGDLS, CDR2 YYNGEE. CDR3 in DNA: TGTGCCAGCAGCGAAGGAGCGGGAGTGAGCACAGATACGCAGTATTTT. Its protein product is CASSEGAGVSTDTQYF.

This clone was seen just once. This chain links TRBV27 with TRBJ2-7, with D maybe TRBD1 (7 bases). With 0 bases removed from V and 3 bases from J, the gap between germline ends came to 12 bases. The CDR3 extends over 15 amino acids. Germline V gene lookup returns CDR1 MNHEY and CDR2 SMNVEV (reference sequence). For the CDR3, the DNA is TGTGCCAGCAGTTTATCGAGCAGGGGGGACTACGAGCAGTACTTC. It encodes CASSLSSRGDYEQYF.

The rearrangement joins TRBV19 to TRBJ2-3, with 7 bases that match TRBD1. J lost 6 bases, V lost 6 bases, and 15 bases had no gene match. The CDR3 is 16 amino acids. The V gene's germline CDR1 is LNHDA and CDR2 SQIVND (reference sequence). Here the CDR3 reads CASSGTTGVVGDTQYF. The DNA of the CDR3 is TGTGCCAGTAGCGGTACCACAGGGGTGGTTGGGGATACGCAGTATTTT.

In its sample, this clone was seen once. This chain connects TRBV27 to TRBJ2-3, with 11 bases that match TRBD2. V lost 6 bases, J lost 4 bases, and 3 bases stayed unmatched. CDR1 is MNHEY and CDR2 is SMNVEV in the germline V gene (reference sequence). The CDR3 totals 14 residues. The CDR3: CASRIAGGSDTQYF. The CDR3 nucleotides are TGTGCCAGCAGAATAGCGGGAGGGTCAGATACGCAGTATTTT.

The V and J genes are TRBV27 and TRBJ2-7; possibly TRBD2 for D (5 bases). Trimming removed 8 bases at V and 4 bases at J, with 15 bases between. The CDR3 has 13 residues. The V gene's germline CDR1 is MNHEY and CDR2 SMNVEV (reference sequence). Written as DNA, the CDR3 is TGTGCCAGCTCCATAACGGGATTGTACGAGCAGTACTTC. This sequence encodes CASSITGLYEQYF.

The J gene is TRBJ2-7, the V gene TRBV9; D possibly corresponds to TRBD2 (6 bases). This CDR3 contains 14 residues. Trimming left V 4 bases short and J 5 bases short, with 16 bases between. Germline V lookup: CDR1 SGDLS, CDR2 YYNGEE. The DNA for the CDR3 is TGTGCCAGCAGCCCGGGGGTATCCCGAAACGAGCAGTACTTC. This sequence encodes CASSPGVSRNEQYF.

This clone has just a few counts. J is TRBJ1-1 and V is TRBV29-1; the D gene is possibly TRBD1 (6 bases). Trimming took off 7 bases at V and 5 bases at J, with 11 bases between the two ends. CDR3 length equals 11 residues. The germline V gene has CDR1 SQVTM and CDR2 ANQGSEA. CDR3 bases: TGCAGCGCCATAGGGGGGACTGAAGCTTTCTTT. Translating it yields CSAIGGTEAFF.